The 20 T cell receptor beta chains in this list originate from one sample, sequenced in a study of cytomegalovirus exposure and HLA in healthy donors. PCR involved 60 Vbeta and 13 Jbeta primers. Assay used: immunoSEQ multiplex PCR; TCRdb lists only in-frame clones, some missing. The repertoire holds about 120,000 clones, with roughly 80% as singletons. The sequenced sample was PBMCs. These receptor sequences come from a woman in her 40s in good health and CMV-seropositive.

This chain links TRBV2 with TRBJ1-1; D is ambiguous. The CDR3 has 15 amino acids. From germline, CDR1 is SNHLY and CDR2 FYNNEI. V was clipped by 4 bases and J by 3 bases, with 15 bases between them. CDR3: CASSAPHDIYTEAFF. DNA for the CDR3: TGTGCCAGCAGTGCTCCTCACGACATATACACTGAAGCTTTCTTT.

The V and J genes are TRBV7-6 and TRBJ2-1; 8 bases are shared with TRBD1. The CDR3 contains 15 residues. Germline CDR1 and CDR2: SGHVS and FNYEAQ. V lost 3 bases to trimming and J lost 7 bases; unmatched junction nucleotides: 8. The CDR3 sequence is CASSFAQGAGNEQFF. The CDR3 DNA sequence: TGTGCCAGCAGCTTCGCGCAGGGGGCGGGTAATGAGCAGTTCTTC.

The rearrangement joins TRBV5-6 to TRBJ1-1; D not resolved. The CDR3 covers 15 residues. Germline V lookup: CDR1 SGHDT, CDR2 YYEEEE. The V end was cut by 0 bases, the J end by 2 bases, with 11 bases between. The CDR3 DNA reads TGTGCCAGCAGCTTGGCCAAGGCGGGAAACACTGAAGCTTTCTTT. Translation: CASSLAKAGNTEAFF.

The chain couples TRBV9 to TRBJ1-5; no firm D call. V was cut by 0 bases and J by 4 bases, with 8 bases left in between. The CDR3 is 14 residues long. Per germline, CDR1 SGDLS and CDR2 YYNGEE. The CDR3: CASSVGQVNQPQHF. CDR3 DNA: TGTGCCAGCAGCGTAGGTCAGGTTAATCAGCCCCAGCATTTT.

The chain joins TRBV27 to TRBJ2-7, with D unclear. Germline V gene sequence: CDR1 MNHEY, CDR2 SMNVEV (reference sequence). Trimming stripped 3 bases from V and 2 bases from J, with 8 bases between. The CDR3 loop spans 13 amino acids. The CDR3, as DNA: TGTGCCAGCAGTTTCGGGTTAACCTACGAGCAGTACTTC. This translates into CASSFGLTYEQYF.

The V call is TRBV2, the J call TRBJ2-7; the D gene is possibly TRBD1 (7 bases). Germline V gene data show CDR1 as SNHLY and CDR2 as FYNNEI. Trimming pared 9 bases from V and 6 bases from J, leaving 12 bases between. CDR3 length: 11 residues. Here the CDR3 reads CARSQGGEQYF. In nucleotides, the CDR3 is TGTGCCAGATCCCAGGGGGGCGAGCAGTACTTC. Based on the CDR3 plus reference TRBV2 and TRBJ2-7, the full variable domain is EPEVTQTPSHQVTQMGQEVILRCVPISNHLYFYWYRQILGQKVEFLVSFYNNEISEKSEIFDDQFSVERPDGSNFTLKIRSTKLEDSAMYFCARSQGGEQYFGPGTRLTVT.

This clone was seen a single time. The chain joins TRBV7-8 to TRBJ2-7, with TRBD2 matching over 9 bases. CDR1 and CDR2 (germline): SGHVS, FQNEAQ. V gave up 2 bases and J gave up 5 bases; unmatched junction bases: 10. The CDR3 extends over 16 amino acids. The CDR3 nucleotides read TGTGCCAGCAGCTTAAGTTGGGGACTAGCTATCCACGAGCAGTACTTC. This codes for CASSLSWGLAIHEQYF.

The V gene is TRBV11-3, the J gene TRBJ1-1; D not resolved. The germline CDR1 and CDR2 sequences are SGHNT and YENEEA. This CDR3 has 13 residues. The V end was cut by 1 base, the J end by 1 base, with 4 bases between. The CDR3 DNA reads TGTGCCAGCAGCTTAGCTCCGAACACTGAAGCTTTCTTT. Translation gives CASSLAPNTEAFF.

The genes are TRBV7-6 and TRBJ1-5; D possibly corresponds to TRBD1 (5 bases). V was cut by 3 bases and J by 5 bases, with 8 bases left in between. This CDR3 region has 13 residues. CDR1 is SGHVS and CDR2 is FNYEAQ in the germline V gene. CDR3 sequence: CASSFRADQPQHF. CDR3 coding DNA: TGTGCCAGCAGCTTCAGGGCTGATCAGCCCCAGCATTTT.

This clone has only one observation. This chain connects TRBV19 to TRBJ2-1; D is possibly TRBD2 (5 bases). V was trimmed by 6 bases and J by 4 bases, leaving 19 bases between them. The germline V gene encodes CDR1 LNHDA and CDR2 SQIVND (reference sequence). The CDR3 loop spans 16 amino acids. The CDR3 coding sequence is TGTGCCAGTAGCAGTAATTGGGGTAGCGAATACAATGAGCAGTTCTTC. Translating gives CASSSNWGSEYNEQFF.

This clone has only one observation. The chain links TRBV28 to TRBJ2-3, with 7 bases identical to TRBD1. Germline lookup yields CDR1 MDHEN and CDR2 SYDVKM. CDR3 size: 13 residues. V shed 5 bases and J 4 bases; nucleotides not matched to a gene: 3. The CDR3 spells CASSQQGPDTQYF. DNA of the CDR3: TGTGCCAGCAGTCAACAGGGGCCAGATACGCAGTATTTT.

This chain links TRBV4-2 with TRBJ2-3; tentatively, D is TRBD2 (5 bases). Trimming stripped 3 bases from V and 3 bases from J, with 7 bases between. The CDR3 contains 13 residues. The V gene's germline CDR1 is LGHNA and CDR2 YNFKEQ. CDR3 DNA sequence: TGTGCCAGCAGCCAGAGGGAAACAGATACGCAGTATTTT. This translates into CASSQRETDTQYF.

V usage is TRBV7-9 and J usage is TRBJ2-1, with no clear D. Germline CDR1 and CDR2: SEHNR and FQNEAQ (reference sequence). V was clipped by 5 bases and J by 13 bases, with 12 bases between them. There are 11 residues in the CDR3. The CDR3 DNA reads as TGTGCCAGCAGCCCAGTTGGTGATCAGTTCTTC. It is translated as CASSPVGDQFF.

The chain has TRBV5-1 and TRBJ2-7; D gene uncertain. Looked up from germline, CDR1 is SGHRS and CDR2 is YFSETQ. V lost 4 bases and J 0 bases, leaving 14 bases between the germline ends. CDR3 length: 15 amino acids. The CDR3 sequence: CASSPRSGGSYEQYF. CDR3 nucleotide sequence: TGCGCCAGCAGCCCAAGGAGTGGTGGCTCCTACGAGCAGTACTTC.

The chain recombines TRBV15 with TRBJ1-2; D is perhaps TRBD1 (6 bases). Germline loops: CDR1 LNHNV, CDR2 YYDKDF (reference sequence). V lost 1 base and J lost 3, with 12 bases in between. The CDR3 loop spans 15 amino acids. The CDR3 reads CATSRGQGGDYGYTF. In nucleotides, the CDR3 is TGTGCCACCAGCAGAGGCCAAGGGGGAGACTATGGCTACACCTTC.

This clone was found a few times. CDR3 amino acids: CASSLSSGSYEQYF. For the CDR3, the DNA is TGTGCCAGCAGCTTAAGTTCCGGGAGCTACGAGCAGTACTTC. The gene calls are TRBV7-3 and TRBJ2-7; perhaps TRBD2 as D (6 bases). Germline-derived CDR1 and CDR2 are SGHTA and FQGTGA. Trimming took 1 base from V and 3 from J, leaving 10 bases between them. The CDR3 is 14 amino acids. Full variable domain (outside the CDR3, taken from reference TRBV7-3 and TRBJ2-7): GAGVSQTPSNKVTEKGKYVELRCDPISGHTALYWYRQSLGQGPEFLIYFQGTGAADDSGLPNDRFFAVRPEGSVSTLKIQRTERGDSAVYLCASSLSSGSYEQYFGPGTRLTVT.

The chain combines TRBV6-6 with TRBJ2-2; 7 bases are a match to TRBD1. Germline CDR1 MNHNY, CDR2 SVGAGI (reference sequence). With V trimmed by 2 bases and J by 4 bases, 4 bases remained unmatched. The CDR3 is 15 amino acids. The CDR3 here is CASSYEGQFTGELFF. As DNA, the CDR3 is TGTGCCAGCAGTTACGAGGGACAGTTCACCGGGGAGCTGTTTTTT.

The V and J genes are TRBV10-2 and TRBJ2-2, with TRBD2 matching over 9 bases. V gave up 4 bases and J gave up 3 bases; unmatched junction bases: 6. This CDR3 is built from 16 residues. Germline CDR1 and CDR2: WSHSY and SAAADI. CDR3 region: CASSVSREGHTGELFF. CDR3 nucleotide sequence: TGCGCCAGCAGTGTCTCGCGGGAGGGTCACACCGGGGAGCTGTTTTTT.

V gene TRBV20-1 combines with J gene TRBJ2-7, with 7 nucleotides matching TRBD1. In germline, CDR1 is DFQATT, CDR2 SNEGSKA (reference sequence). The CDR3 contains 11 residues. V trimming: 8 bases; J trimming: 6 bases; junction bases outside the gene matches: 7. Here the CDR3 DNA reads TGCAGTCCGAAACGGACAGGCGAGCAGTACTTC. As protein: CSPKRTGEQYF.

V gene TRBV5-1 combines with J gene TRBJ2-5, with D perhaps TRBD1 (6 bases). The CDR3 has 13 residues. CDR1 and CDR2 (germline): SGHRS, YFSETQ. V lost 4 bases, J lost 3 bases, and 10 bases lay in between. The CDR3 is CASSRGGKETQYF. The DNA of the CDR3 is TGCGCCAGCAGCCGAGGGGGTAAAGAGACCCAGTACTTC. The full variable domain, in which reference TRBV5-1 and TRBJ2-5 provide the parts outside the CDR3, is KAGVTQTPRYLIKTRGQQVTLSCSPISGHRSVSWYQQTPGQGLQFLFEYFSETQRNKGNFPGRFSGRQFSNSRSEMNVSTLELGDSALYLCASSRGGKETQYFGPGTRLLVL.